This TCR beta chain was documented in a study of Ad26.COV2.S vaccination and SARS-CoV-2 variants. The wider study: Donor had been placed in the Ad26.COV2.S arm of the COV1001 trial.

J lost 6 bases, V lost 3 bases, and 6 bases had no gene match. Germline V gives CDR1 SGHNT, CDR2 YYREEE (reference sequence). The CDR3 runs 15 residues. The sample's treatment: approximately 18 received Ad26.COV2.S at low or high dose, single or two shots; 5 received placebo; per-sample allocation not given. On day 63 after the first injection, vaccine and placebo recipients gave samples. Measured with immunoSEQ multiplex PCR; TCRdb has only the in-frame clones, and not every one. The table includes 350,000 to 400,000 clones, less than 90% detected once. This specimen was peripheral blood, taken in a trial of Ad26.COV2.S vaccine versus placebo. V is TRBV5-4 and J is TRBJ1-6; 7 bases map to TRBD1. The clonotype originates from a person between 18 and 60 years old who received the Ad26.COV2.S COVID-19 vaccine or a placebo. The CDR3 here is CASSSSGTANSPLHF. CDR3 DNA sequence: TGTGCCAGCAGCTCATCCGGGACAGCTAATTCACCCCTCCACTTT.